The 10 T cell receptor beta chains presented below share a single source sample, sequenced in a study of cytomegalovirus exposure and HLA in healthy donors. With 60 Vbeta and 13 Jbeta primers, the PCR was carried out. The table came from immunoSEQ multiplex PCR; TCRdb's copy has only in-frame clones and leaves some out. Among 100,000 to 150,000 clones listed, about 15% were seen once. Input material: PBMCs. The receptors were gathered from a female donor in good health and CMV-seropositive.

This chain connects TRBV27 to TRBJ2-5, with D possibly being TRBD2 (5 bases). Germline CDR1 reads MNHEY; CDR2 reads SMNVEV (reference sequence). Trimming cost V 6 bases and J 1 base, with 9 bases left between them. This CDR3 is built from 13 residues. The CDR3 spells CASRLRGQETQYF. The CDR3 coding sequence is TGTGCCAGCAGACTTCGGGGCCAAGAGACCCAGTACTTC.

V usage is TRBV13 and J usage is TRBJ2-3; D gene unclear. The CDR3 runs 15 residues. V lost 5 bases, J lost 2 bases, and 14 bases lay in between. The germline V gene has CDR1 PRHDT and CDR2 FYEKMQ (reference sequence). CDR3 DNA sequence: TGTGCCAGCAGCCCGGCGACTTTTGACACAGATACGCAGTATTTT. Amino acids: CASSPATFDTDTQYF.

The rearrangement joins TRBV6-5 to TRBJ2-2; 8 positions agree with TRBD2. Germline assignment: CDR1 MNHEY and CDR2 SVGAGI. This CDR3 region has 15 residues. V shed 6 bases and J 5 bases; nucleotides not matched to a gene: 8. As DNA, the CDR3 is TGTGCCAGCAGGAGAGCGGGAGATGGAACCGGGGAGCTGTTTTTT. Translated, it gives CASRRAGDGTGELFF.

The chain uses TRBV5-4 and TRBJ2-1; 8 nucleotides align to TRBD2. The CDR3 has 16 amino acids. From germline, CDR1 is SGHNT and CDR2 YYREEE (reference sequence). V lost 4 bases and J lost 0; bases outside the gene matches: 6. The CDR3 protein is CASSSSGSNSYNEQFF. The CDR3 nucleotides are TGTGCCAGCAGCAGCAGCGGGAGCAACTCCTACAATGAGCAGTTCTTC. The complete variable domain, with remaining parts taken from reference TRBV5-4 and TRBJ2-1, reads ETGVTQSPTHLIKTRGQQVTLRCSSQSGHNTVSWYQQALGQGPQFIFQYYREEENGRGNFPPRFSGLQFPNYSSELNVNALELDDSALYLCASSSSGSNSYNEQFFGPGTRLTVL.

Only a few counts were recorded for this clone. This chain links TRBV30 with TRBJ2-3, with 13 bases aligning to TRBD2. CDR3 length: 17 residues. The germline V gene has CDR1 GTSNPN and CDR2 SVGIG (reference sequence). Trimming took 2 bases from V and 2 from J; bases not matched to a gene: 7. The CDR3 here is CAWSPTGLAGATDTQYF. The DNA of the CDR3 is TGTGCCTGGAGTCCGACCGGACTAGCGGGAGCCACAGATACGCAGTATTTT.

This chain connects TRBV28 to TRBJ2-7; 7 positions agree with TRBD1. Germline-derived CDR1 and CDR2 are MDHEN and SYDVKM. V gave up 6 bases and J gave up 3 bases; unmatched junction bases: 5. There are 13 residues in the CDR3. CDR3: CASSNRDSYEQYF. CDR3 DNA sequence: TGTGCCAGCAGCAACCGGGACAGCTACGAGCAGTACTTC.

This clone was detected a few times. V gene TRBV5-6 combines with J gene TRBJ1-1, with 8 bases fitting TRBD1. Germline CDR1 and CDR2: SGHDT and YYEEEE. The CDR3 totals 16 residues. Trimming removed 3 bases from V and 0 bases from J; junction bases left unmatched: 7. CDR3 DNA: TGTGCCAGCAGCTACCGGACAGGGATCATGAACACTGAAGCTTTCTTT. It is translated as CASSYRTGIMNTEAFF.

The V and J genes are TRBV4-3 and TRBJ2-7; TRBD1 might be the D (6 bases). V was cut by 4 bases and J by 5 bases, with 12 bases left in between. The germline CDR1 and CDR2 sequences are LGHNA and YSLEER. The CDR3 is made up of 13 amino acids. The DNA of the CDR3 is TGCGCCAGCAGCCCTACAGGGATCCACGAGCAGTACTTC. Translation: CASSPTGIHEQYF.

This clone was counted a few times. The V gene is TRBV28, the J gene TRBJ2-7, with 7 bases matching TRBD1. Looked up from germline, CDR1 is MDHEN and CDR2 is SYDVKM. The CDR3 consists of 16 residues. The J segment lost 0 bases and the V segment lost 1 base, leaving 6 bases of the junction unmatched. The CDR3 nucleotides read TGTGCCAGCAGTTTATTGGACAGGCCTAGCTCCTACGAGCAGTACTTC. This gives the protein CASSLLDRPSSYEQYF.

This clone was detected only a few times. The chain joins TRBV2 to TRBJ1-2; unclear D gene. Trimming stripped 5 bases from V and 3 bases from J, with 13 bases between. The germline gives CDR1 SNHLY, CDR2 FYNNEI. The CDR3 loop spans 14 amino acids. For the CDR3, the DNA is TGTGCCAGCAGTATCACTCGGGGTGACTATGGCTACACCTTC. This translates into CASSITRGDYGYTF.